This TCR beta chain was retrieved from a study of cytomegalovirus exposure and HLA in healthy donors. Notes on this clone: Antigen: not known.

Study results and caveats: Researchers reported in a later analysis that common viral pathogens appeared linked to several top clusters. Sequencing probably produced one cluster of sequence variants that were highly shared.

A multiplex PCR was run with 60 Vbeta primers and 13 Jbeta primers. The table came from immunoSEQ multiplex PCR; TCRdb's copy has only in-frame clones and leaves some out. The table has over 150,000 clones, about 70% seen once. V lost 4 bases and J lost 7, with 16 bases in between. CDR3 size: 14 residues. Germline CDR1 LNHDA, CDR2 SQIVND (reference sequence). Sequenced: PBMCs. The gene calls are TRBV19 and TRBJ1-1, with D possibly TRBD1 on 6 matching bases. The clonotype originates from a man aged 18 to 29 in good health and CMV-seronegative. CDR3 coding DNA: TGTGCCAGTAGTACGCACCGGGACACCCTTGAAGCTTTCTTT. Translated: CASSTHRDTLEAFF. The whole variable domain, remainder taken from reference TRBV19 and TRBJ1-1, is DGGITQSPKYLFRKEGQNVTLSCEQNLNHDAMYWYRQDPGQGLRLIYYSQIVNDFQKGDIAEGYSVSREKKESFPLTVTSAQKNPTAFYLCASSTHRDTLEAFFGQGTRLTVV.